This TCR beta chain appears in the sequencing data of a study of blood T cell repertoires in COVID-19. Allocation to cohorts depended on clinical history reported by the participants. Assay used: immunoSEQ multiplex PCR; TCRdb lists only in-frame clones, some missing. The sample lists 200,000 or so clones, 70% to 90% occurring once. V gave up 3 bases and J gave up 4 bases, with 15 bases separating them. Germline V gene data show CDR1 as LGHDT and CDR2 as YNNKEL (reference sequence). The CDR3 contains 15 residues. Specimen: PBMCs or T cells enriched from blood (not recorded which). This TCR derives from a man between 25 and 39 years old who had recovered from COVID-19. The V and J genes are TRBV3-1 (or the pseudogene TRBV3-2) and TRBJ1-2; D uncertain. CDR3 in amino acids: CASSQSYSNSYGYTF. The CDR3 DNA sequence: TGTGCCAGCAGCCAGTCCTACAGTAATAGCTATGGCTACACCTTC.